This is a list of T cell receptor beta chains from one sample in a study of CD8 T cells in Susac syndrome. TCRdb passed the immunoSEQ multiplex PCR reads through MiXCR, listing each CDR3 protein once. The table lists fewer than 350,000 distinct CDR3 sequences, 92% of them singletons, with 0.065% in the top ten. Sequencing was carried out using CD4+ T cells from PBMCs. The source is a human donor with multiple sclerosis. Both conserved end residues are part of each CDR3.

TRBV7-3 | CASSLIGGYEQYF
TRBV12-3/TRBV12-4 | CASTKLGQGSTDTQYF
TRBV13 | CASSERSRNGVTQYF
TRBV7-3 | CASSLGAGVDYGYTF
TRBV3-1 | CASSQDLAGGTQFF
TRBV10-3 | CAPVLLGQDTYEQYF
TRBV30 | CAWSPQPKTSGGAWETQYF
TRBV20-1 | CSALPFLEDF
TRBV7-3 | CASSLSPRGPNYNEQFF
TRBV3-1 | CASSSRSPLHF
TRBV3-1 | CASSHRPSPGELFF